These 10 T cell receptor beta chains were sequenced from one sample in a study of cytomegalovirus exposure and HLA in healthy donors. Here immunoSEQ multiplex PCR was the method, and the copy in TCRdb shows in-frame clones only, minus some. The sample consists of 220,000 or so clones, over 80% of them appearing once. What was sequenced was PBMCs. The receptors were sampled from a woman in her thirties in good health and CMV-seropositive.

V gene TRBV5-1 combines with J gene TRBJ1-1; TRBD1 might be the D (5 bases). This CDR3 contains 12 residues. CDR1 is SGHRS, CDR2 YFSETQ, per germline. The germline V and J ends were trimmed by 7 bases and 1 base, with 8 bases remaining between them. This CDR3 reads CASVGGNTEAFF. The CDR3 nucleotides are TGCGCCAGCGTCGGGGGGAACACTGAAGCTTTCTTT.

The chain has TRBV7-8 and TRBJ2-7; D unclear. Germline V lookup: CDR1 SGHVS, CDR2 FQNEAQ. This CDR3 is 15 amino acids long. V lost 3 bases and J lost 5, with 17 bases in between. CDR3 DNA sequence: TGTGCCAGCAGCTTGGGCCAGGCGTTGGTCCACGAGCAGTACTTC. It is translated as CASSLGQALVHEQYF.

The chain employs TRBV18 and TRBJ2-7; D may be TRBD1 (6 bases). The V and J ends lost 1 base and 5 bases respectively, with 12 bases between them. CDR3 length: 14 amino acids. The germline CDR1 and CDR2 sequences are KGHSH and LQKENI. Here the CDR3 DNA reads TGTGCCAGCTCACCACTCCGGGACACAAACGAGCAGTACTTC. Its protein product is CASSPLRDTNEQYF.

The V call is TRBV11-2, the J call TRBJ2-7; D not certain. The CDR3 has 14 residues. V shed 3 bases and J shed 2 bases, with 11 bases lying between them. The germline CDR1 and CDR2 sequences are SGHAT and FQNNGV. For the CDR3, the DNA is TGTGCCAGCAGCTTTGTGGCCAGGCCCTACGAGCAGTACTTC. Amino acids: CASSFVARPYEQYF.

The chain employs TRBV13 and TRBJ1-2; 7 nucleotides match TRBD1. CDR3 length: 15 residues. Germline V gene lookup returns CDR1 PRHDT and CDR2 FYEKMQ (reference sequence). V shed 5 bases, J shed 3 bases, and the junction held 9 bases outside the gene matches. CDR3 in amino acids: CASSVFGQDYYGYTF. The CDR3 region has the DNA TGTGCCAGCAGCGTGTTCGGACAGGACTACTATGGCTACACCTTC.

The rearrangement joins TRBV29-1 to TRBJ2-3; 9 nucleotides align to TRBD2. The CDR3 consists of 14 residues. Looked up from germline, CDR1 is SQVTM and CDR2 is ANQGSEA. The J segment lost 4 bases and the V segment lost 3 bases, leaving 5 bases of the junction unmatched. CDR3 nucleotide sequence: TGCAGCGTTGAGGGCGGGAGGGGCGCAGATACGCAGTATTTT. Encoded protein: CSVEGGRGADTQYF.

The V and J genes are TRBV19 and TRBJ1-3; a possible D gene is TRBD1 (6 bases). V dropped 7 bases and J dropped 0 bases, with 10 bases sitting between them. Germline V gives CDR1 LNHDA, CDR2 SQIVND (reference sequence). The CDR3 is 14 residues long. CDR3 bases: TGTGCCAGTACAGGGGAAATCTCTGGAAACACCATATATTTT. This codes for CASTGEISGNTIYF.

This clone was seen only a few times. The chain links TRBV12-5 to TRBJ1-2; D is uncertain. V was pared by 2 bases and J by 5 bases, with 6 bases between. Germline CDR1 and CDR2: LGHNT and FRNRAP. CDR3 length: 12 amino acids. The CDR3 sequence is CASGLKPYGYTF. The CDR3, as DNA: TGTGCTAGTGGTTTGAAACCGTATGGCTACACCTTC. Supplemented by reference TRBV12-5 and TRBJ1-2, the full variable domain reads DARVTQTPRHKVTEMGQEVTMRCQPILGHNTVFWYRQTMMQGLELLAYFRNRAPLDDSGMPKDRFSAEMPDATLATLKIQPSEPRDSAVYFCASGLKPYGYTFGSGTRLTVV.

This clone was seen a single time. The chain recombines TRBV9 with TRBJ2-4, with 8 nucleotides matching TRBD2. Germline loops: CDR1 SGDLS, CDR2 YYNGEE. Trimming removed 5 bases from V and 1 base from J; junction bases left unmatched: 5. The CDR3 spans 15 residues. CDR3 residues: CASSSSGKAKNIQYF. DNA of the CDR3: TGTGCCAGCAGTAGTAGCGGGAAGGCCAAAAACATTCAGTACTTC.

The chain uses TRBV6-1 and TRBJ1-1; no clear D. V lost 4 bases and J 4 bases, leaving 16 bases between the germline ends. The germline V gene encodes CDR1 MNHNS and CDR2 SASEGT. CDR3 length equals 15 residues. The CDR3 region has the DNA TGTGCCAGCAGTGCCGAAGGGTCGATAAGCACTGAAGCTTTCTTT. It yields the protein CASSAEGSISTEAFF.